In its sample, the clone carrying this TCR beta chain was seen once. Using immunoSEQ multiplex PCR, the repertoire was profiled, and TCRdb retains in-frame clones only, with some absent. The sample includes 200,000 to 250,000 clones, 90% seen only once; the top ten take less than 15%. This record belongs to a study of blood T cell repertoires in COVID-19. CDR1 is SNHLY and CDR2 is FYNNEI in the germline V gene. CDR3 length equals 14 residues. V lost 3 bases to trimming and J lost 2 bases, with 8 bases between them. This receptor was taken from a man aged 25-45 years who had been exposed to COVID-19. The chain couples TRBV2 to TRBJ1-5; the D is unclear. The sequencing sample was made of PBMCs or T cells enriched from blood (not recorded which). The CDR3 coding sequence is TGTGCCAGCAGTGACGGTCATCGCAATCAGCCCCAGCATTTT. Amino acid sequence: CASSDGHRNQPQHF.